The 10 T cell receptor beta chains below all came from one sample that was sequenced in a study of OX40 agonist ivuxolimab in advanced cancers. The data were produced by immunoSEQ multiplex PCR, yet TCRdb's version contains in-frame clones alone and is incomplete. The sample lists 40,000 to 60,000 clones; roughly 93% were seen once. The source was CD4+ or CD8+ T cells sorted from blood, collected in a trial of the OX40 agonist ivuxolimab. These receptors originate from an adult with an advanced solid tumor such as melanoma, head and neck, liver or kidney cancer.

CDR3 protein: CASSQDRTGVYEQYF. The CDR3 nucleotides read TGCGCCAGCAGCCAAGACAGGACAGGGGTTTACGAGCAGTACTTC. V gene TRBV4-3 combines with J gene TRBJ2-7; the match to TRBD1 covers 9 bases. J lost 4 bases, V lost 0 bases, and 4 bases had no gene match. Germline CDR1 reads LGHNA; CDR2 reads YSLEER. This CDR3 has 15 amino acids.

This clone is a singleton in its sample. CDR3 coding DNA: TGTGCCAGCAGCTTGAGTATCACCAATCAGCCCCAGCATTTT. As protein: CASSLSITNQPQHF. J is TRBJ1-5 and V is TRBV5-6, with D hard to call. V shed 1 base and J shed 3 bases, with 8 bases lying between them. The CDR3 totals 14 residues. The germline gives CDR1 SGHDT, CDR2 YYEEEE. The full variable domain, in which reference TRBV5-6 and TRBJ1-5 provide the parts outside the CDR3, is DAGVTQSPTHLIKTRGQQVTLRCSPKSGHDTVSWYQQALGQGPQFIFQYYEEEERQRGNFPDRFSGHQFPNYSSELNVNALLLGDSALYLCASSLSITNQPQHFGDGTRLSIL.

The CDR3 DNA is TGTGCCAGCAGCCAAGAAGCTAGCGTATTTACCTACGAGCAGTACTTC. Translated, it gives CASSQEASVFTYEQYF. The rearrangement uses TRBV4-2 and TRBJ2-7; weak D call: TRBD2 (6 bases). The CDR3 extends over 16 amino acids. The germline CDR1 and CDR2 sequences are LGHNA and YNFKEQ. Trimming took 0 bases from V and 2 from J, leaving 14 bases between them.

Worth noting for this clone: This sample also contains other DNA sequences that code for the same CDR3. The J gene is TRBJ2-7, the V gene TRBV25-1; D is ambiguous. Trimming pared 3 bases from V and 1 base from J, leaving 1 base between. Per germline, CDR1 MGHDK and CDR2 SYGVNS. This CDR3 has 11 amino acids. DNA of the CDR3: TGTGCCAGCAGTGATTCCTACGAGCAGTACTTC. Translation gives CASSDSYEQYF.

V is TRBV28 and J is TRBJ2-3, with D possibly TRBD1 on 5 matching bases. The germline CDR1 and CDR2 sequences are MDHEN and SYDVKM. The germline V and J ends were trimmed by 3 bases and 2 bases, with 12 bases remaining between them. This CDR3 comprises 15 residues. CDR3 in amino acids: CASSFLGRVTDTQYF. For the CDR3, the DNA is TGTGCCAGCAGTTTTTTGGGCAGGGTCACAGATACGCAGTATTTT.

CDR3 protein: CASSQVGDEAFF. The CDR3 bases are TGCGCCAGCAGCCAAGTCGGGGATGAAGCTTTCTTT. The chain employs TRBV4-3 and TRBJ1-1; D unresolved. The CDR3 spans 12 residues. V was cut by 1 base and J by 7 bases, with 7 bases left in between. Germline loops: CDR1 LGHNA, CDR2 YSLEER.

The chain uses TRBV10-3 and TRBJ2-3; the match to TRBD2 covers 8 bases. V was clipped by 9 bases and J by 1 base; unmatched bases: 3. Germline V gene lookup returns CDR1 ENHRY and CDR2 SYGVKD. The CDR3 loop spans 13 amino acids. CDR3 in amino acids: CAIQTSGTDTQYF. As DNA, the CDR3 is TGTGCCATTCAGACTAGCGGCACAGATACGCAGTATTTT.

The V gene is TRBV4-1, the J gene TRBJ2-5; D might be TRBD1 (6 bases). The DNA end is more similar to TRBJ2-7, so the J call may be wrong. The CDR3 runs to 17 residues. Germline V gene lookup returns CDR1 MGHRA and CDR2 YSYEKL. CDR3 in DNA: TGCGCCAGCAGCCAAGAGGGACCGGGACACTTCTCCTACGAGCAGTACTTC. This encodes CASSQEGPGHFSYEQYF.

This chain joins TRBV5-6 and TRBJ2-5; D is unresolved. The J call may not be correct, given that the DNA end is closer to TRBJ2-7. Germline CDR1 reads SGHDT; CDR2 reads YYEEEE. The CDR3 spans 14 residues. CDR3 sequence reads: CASSWTGYSYEQYF. The DNA for the CDR3 is TGTGCCAGCAGCTGGACCGGGTACTCCTACGAGCAGTACTTC.

The chain links TRBV11-2 to TRBJ2-1; D not certain. Trimming removed 8 bases from V and 9 bases from J, with 8 bases in between. This CDR3 is 10 amino acids long. Germline V gives CDR1 SGHAT, CDR2 FQNNGV. The CDR3 DNA reads TGTGCCAGCTCTCTCGCTGAGCAGTTCTTC. This codes for CASSLAEQFF.